This T cell receptor beta chain is drawn from a study of blood T cell repertoires in COVID-19. Study-wide background: Specimens from acute and convalescent COVID-19 originated in the United States, Italy and Spain. The cDNA or gDNA used as material had been derived from T cells, B-cell-depleted T cells, or PBMCs.

As handled by the study authors: Reference gene primer amplification gave nucleated cell count estimates. Profiling relied on immunoSEQ multiplex PCR, and the TCRdb table lists in-frame clones only, not all of them. V and J calls plus clone size are reproduced from that table; the DNA served to infer D and trimming. Found here are some 100,000 clones, 70% to 90% of them singletons; the top ten hold 12%. V shed 8 bases and J 9 bases; nucleotides not matched to a gene: 8. This CDR3 region has 14 residues. Germline assignment: CDR1 LNHDA and CDR2 SQIVND (reference sequence). The sequence was collected from a woman in her 70s with active or convalescent COVID-19. The V call is TRBV19, the J call TRBJ1-6, with TRBD1 matching 9 bases. What was sequenced was peripheral blood. CDR3 in amino acids: CASSTRQGGSPLHF. CDR3 bases: TGTGCCAGTTCGACCCGACAGGGGGGTTCACCCCTCCACTTT.